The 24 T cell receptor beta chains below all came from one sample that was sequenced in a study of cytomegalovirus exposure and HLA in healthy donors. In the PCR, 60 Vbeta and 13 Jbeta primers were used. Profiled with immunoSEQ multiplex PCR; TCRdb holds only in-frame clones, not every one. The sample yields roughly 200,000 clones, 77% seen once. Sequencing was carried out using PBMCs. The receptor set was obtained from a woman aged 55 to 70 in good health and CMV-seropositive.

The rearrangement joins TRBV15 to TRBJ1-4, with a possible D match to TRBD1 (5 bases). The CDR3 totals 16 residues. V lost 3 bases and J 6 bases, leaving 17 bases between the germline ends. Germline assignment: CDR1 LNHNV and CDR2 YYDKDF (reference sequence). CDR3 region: CATSSGTRGGDEKLFF. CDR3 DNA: TGTGCCACCAGCAGCGGTACGAGGGGAGGCGATGAAAAACTGTTTTTT. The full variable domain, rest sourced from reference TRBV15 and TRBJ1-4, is DAMVIQNPRYQVTQFGKPVTLSCSQTLNHNVMYWYQQKSSQAPKLLFHYYDKDFNNEADTPDNFQSRRPNTSFCFLDIRSPGLGDTAMYLCATSSGTRGGDEKLFFGSGTQLSVL.

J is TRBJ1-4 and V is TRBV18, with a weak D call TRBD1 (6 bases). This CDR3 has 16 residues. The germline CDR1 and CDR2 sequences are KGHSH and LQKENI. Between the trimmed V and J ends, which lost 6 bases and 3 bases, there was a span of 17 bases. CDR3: CASSSRAHRANEKLFF. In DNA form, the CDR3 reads TGTGCCAGCTCCTCCAGGGCCCACAGGGCTAATGAAAAACTGTTTTTT.

CDR3 sequence (DNA): TGTGCTAGTGGTCAGATCCTGGGCCCAGGGATGAACACTGAAGCTTTCTTT. This codes for CASGQILGPGMNTEAFF. V gene TRBV12-5 combines with J gene TRBJ1-1; TRBD1 is a possible D gene (5 bases). CDR1 is LGHNT and CDR2 is FRNRAP in the germline V gene. CDR3 length: 17 residues. The ends were cut back, 5 bases at V and 0 bases at J, with 19 bases in the middle.

CDR3 sequence (DNA): TGCAGCGCCCGAGGGACAGGACTCTATGGCTACACCTTC. Amino acid sequence: CSARGTGLYGYTF. This chain joins TRBV29-1 and TRBJ1-2; 8 nucleotides line up with TRBD1. Trimming cost V 7 bases and J 4 bases; bases outside gene matches: 8. The CDR3 totals 13 residues. The V gene's germline CDR1 is SQVTM and CDR2 ANQGSEA.

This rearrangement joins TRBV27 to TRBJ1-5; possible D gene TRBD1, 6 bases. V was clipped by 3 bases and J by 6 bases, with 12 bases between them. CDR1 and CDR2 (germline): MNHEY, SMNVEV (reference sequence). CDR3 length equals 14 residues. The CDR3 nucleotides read TGTGCCAGCAGTTTTACAGGGCTGGGTCAGCCCCAGCATTTT. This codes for CASSFTGLGQPQHF.

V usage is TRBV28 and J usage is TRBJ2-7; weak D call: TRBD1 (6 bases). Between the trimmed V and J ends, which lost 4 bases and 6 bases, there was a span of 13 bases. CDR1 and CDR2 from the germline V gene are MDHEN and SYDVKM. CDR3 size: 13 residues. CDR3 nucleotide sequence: TGTGCCAGCAGTTCCACAGGGTTTAGCGAGCAGTACTTC. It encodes CASSSTGFSEQYF.

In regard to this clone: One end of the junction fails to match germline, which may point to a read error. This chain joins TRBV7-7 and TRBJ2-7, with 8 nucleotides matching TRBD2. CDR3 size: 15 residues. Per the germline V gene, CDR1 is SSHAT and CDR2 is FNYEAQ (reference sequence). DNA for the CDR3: TGTGCTAGCAGCGGCGGACTAGCCCCGGGGGGGGAGCAGTACTTC. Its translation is CASSGGLAPGGEQYF.

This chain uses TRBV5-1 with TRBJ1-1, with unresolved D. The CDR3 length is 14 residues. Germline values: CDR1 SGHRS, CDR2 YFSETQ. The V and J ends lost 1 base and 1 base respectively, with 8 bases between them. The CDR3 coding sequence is TGCGCCAGCAGCTTGACCCGGGGGAACACTGAAGCTTTCTTT. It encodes CASSLTRGNTEAFF. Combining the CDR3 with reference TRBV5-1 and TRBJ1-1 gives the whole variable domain KAGVTQTPRYLIKTRGQQVTLSCSPISGHRSVSWYQQTPGQGLQFLFEYFSETQRNKGNFPGRFSGRQFSNSRSEMNVSTLELGDSALYLCASSLTRGNTEAFFGQGTRLTVV.

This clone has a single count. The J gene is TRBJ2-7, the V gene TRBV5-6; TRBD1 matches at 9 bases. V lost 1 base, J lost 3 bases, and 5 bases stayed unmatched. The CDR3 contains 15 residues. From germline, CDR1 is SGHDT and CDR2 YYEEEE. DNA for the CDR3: TGTGCCAGCAGCTTGTATGGGACAGGGTTCTACGAGCAGTACTTC. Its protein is CASSLYGTGFYEQYF.

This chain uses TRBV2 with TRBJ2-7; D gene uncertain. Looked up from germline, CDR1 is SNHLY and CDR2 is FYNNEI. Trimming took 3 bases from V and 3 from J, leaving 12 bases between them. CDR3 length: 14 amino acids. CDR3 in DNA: TGTGCCAGCAGTGATCAGGTCTTGAGCTACGAGCAGTACTTC. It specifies CASSDQVLSYEQYF.

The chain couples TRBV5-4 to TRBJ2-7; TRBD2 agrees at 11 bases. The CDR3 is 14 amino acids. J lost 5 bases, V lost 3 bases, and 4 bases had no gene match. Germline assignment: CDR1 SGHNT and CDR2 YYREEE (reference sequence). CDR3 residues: CASSSGSGRDEQYF. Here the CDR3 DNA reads TGTGCCAGCAGCTCCGGTAGCGGGAGGGACGAGCAGTACTTC.

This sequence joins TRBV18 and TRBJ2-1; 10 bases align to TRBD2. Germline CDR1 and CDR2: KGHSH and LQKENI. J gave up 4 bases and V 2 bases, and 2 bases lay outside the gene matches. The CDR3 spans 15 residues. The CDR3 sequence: CASSPVAGGYNEQFF. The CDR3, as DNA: TGTGCCAGCTCACCAGTAGCGGGAGGATACAATGAGCAGTTCTTC.

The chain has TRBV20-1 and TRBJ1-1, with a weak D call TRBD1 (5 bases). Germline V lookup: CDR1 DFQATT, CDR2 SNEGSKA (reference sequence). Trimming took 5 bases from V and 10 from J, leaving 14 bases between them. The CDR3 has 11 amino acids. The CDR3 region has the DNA TGCAGTGCTGGTCAGGGAGGCTCAGCTTTCTTT. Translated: CSAGQGGSAFF.

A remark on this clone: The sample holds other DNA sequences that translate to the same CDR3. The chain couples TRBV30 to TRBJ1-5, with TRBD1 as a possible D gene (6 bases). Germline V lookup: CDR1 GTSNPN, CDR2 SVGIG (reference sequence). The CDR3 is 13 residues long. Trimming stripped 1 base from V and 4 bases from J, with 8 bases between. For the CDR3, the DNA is TGTGCCTGGAGTGGGCAGGGGAATCAGCCCCAGCATTTT. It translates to CAWSGQGNQPQHF.

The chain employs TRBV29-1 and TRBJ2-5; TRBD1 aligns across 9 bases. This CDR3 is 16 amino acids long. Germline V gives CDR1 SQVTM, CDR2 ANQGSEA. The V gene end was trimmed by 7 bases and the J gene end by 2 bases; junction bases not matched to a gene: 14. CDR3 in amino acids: CSARQGVGSGQETQYF. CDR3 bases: TGCAGCGCCCGACAGGGGGTCGGTAGCGGACAAGAGACCCAGTACTTC.

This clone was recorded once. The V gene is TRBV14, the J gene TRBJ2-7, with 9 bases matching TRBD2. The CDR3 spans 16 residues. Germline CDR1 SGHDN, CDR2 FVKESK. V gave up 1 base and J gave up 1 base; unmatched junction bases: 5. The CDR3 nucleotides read TGTGCCAGCAGCCAAGGACCAGCGGGGGGTTCCTACGAGCAGTACTTC. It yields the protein CASSQGPAGGSYEQYF.

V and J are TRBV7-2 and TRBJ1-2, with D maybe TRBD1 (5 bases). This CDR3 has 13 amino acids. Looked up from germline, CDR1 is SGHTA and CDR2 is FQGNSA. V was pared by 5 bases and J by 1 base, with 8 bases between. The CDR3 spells CASSPRVNYGYTF. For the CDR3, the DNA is TGTGCCAGCAGCCCCAGGGTTAACTATGGCTACACCTTC.

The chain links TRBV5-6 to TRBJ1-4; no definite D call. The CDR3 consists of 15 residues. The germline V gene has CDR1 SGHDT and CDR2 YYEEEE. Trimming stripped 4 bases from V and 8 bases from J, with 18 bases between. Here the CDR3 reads CASSVTGSPREKLFF. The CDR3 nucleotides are TGTGCCAGCAGCGTTACCGGGTCGCCGAGGGAAAAACTGTTTTTT.

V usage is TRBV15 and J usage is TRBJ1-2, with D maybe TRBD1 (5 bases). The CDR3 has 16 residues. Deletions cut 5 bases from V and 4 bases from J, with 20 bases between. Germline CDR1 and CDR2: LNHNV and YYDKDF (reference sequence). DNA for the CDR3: TGTGCCACCAGCGGTTACCAGGATGCGGGGGGCTATGGCTACACCTTC. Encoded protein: CATSGYQDAGGYGYTF.

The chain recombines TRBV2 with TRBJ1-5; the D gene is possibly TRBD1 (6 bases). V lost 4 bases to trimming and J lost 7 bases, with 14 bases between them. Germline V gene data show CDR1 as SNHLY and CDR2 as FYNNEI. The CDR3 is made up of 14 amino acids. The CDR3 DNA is TGTGCCAGCAGTGCCGGGCGGGGGCGACAGCCCCAGCATTTT. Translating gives CASSAGRGRQPQHF. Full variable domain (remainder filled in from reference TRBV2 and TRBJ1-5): EPEVTQTPSHQVTQMGQEVILRCVPISNHLYFYWYRQILGQKVEFLVSFYNNEISEKSEIFDDQFSVERPDGSNFTLKIRSTKLEDSAMYFCASSAGRGRQPQHFGDGTRLSIL.

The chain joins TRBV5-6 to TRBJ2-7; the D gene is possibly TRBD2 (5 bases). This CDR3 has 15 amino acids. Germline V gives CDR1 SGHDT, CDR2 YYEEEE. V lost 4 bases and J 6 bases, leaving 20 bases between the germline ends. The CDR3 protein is CASSTLGRGSIEQYF. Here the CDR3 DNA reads TGTGCCAGCAGCACCCTTGGCCGAGGGTCCATCGAGCAGTACTTC.

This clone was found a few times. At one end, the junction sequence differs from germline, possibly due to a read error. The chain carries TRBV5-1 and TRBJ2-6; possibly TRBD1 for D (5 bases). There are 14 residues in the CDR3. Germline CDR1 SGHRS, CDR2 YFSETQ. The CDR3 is CASRSAPGANGLTF. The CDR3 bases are TGCGCCAGCCGGTCCGCGCCTGGGGCCAACGGCCTGACTTTC.

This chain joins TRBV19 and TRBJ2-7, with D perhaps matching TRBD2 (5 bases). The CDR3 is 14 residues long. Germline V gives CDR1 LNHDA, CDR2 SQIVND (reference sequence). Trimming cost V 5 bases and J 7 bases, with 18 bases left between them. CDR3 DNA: TGTGCCAGTAGTCCGAGGACTGGACTCGGGGAGCAGTACTTC. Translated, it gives CASSPRTGLGEQYF.

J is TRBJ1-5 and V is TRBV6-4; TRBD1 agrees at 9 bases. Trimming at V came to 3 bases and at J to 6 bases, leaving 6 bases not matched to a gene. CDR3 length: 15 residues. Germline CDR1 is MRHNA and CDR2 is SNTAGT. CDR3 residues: CASSEEDRGGQPQHF. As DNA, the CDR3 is TGTGCCAGCAGTGAGGAGGACAGGGGAGGTCAGCCCCAGCATTTT.